The entry below gives a single T cell receptor (beta chain) sequence along with its context. Between about 2014 and 2018, patients underwent resection in Japan or China. H&E slides confirmed each diagnosis, reviewed by two pathologists independently. The sample comes from a study of immune evolution from preneoplasia to lung adenocarcinoma. The protocol was immunoSEQ multiplex PCR, while the TCRdb copy is restricted to in-frame clones and leaves out a portion. The profile shows fewer than 50,000 clones, 70% to 85% of them singletons. V was pared by 0 bases and J by 4 bases, with 15 bases between. Looked up from germline, CDR1 is MGHRA and CDR2 is YSYEKL. The CDR3 totals 16 residues.

The sample consisted of FFPE invasive lung adenocarcinoma tissue. The TCR sequence derives from a person in their sixties with lung adenocarcinoma. This chain links TRBV4-1 with TRBJ2-5; possibly TRBD2 for D (6 bases). This chain's CDR3 is CASSQDRGGGLETQYF. In nucleotides, the CDR3 is TGCGCCAGCAGCCAAGATCGGGGAGGAGGTCTAGAGACCCAGTACTTC.